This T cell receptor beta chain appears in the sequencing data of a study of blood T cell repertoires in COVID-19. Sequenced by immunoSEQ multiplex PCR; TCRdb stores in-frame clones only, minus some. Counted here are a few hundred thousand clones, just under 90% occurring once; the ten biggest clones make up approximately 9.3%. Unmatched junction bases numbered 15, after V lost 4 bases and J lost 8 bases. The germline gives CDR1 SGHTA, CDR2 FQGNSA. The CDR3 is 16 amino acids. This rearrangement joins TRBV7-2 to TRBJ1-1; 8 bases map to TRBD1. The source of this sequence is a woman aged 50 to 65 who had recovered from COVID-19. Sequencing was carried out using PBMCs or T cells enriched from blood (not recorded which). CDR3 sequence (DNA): TGTGCCAGCAGCTCACACTATGGGGAATACAGGGGGGAAGCTTTCTTT. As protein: CASSSHYGEYRGEAFF. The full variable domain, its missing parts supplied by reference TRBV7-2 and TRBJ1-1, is GAGVSQSPSNKVTEKGKDVELRCDPISGHTALYWYRQSLGQGLEFLIYFQGNSAPDKSGLPSDRFSAERTGGSVSTLTIQRTQQEDSAVYLCASSSHYGEYRGEAFFGQGTRLTVV.